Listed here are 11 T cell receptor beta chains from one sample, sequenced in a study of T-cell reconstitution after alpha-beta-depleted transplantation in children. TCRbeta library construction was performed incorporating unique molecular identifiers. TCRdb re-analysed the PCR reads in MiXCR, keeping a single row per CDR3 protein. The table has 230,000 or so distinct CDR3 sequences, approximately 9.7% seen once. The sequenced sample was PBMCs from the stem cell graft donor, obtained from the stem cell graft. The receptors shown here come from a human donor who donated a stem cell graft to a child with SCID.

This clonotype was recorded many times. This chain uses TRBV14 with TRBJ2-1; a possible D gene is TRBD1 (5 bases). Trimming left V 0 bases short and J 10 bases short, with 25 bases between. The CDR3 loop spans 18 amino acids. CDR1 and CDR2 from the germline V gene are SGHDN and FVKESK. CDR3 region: CASSQDNLHWLRGYEQFF. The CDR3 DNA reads TGTGCCAGCAGCCAAGATAATTTGCACTGGTTAAGGGGATACGAGCAGTTCTTC.

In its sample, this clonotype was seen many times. CDR3 in amino acids: CASSPSAGNSNQPQHF. The DNA for the CDR3 is TGTGCCAGCAGTCCATCGGCAGGCAATAGCAATCAGCCCCAGCATTTT. This chain uses TRBV27 with TRBJ1-5, with D hard to call. Per germline, CDR1 MNHEY and CDR2 SMNVEV (reference sequence). This CDR3 has 16 amino acids. Trimming cost V 5 bases and J 0 bases, with 14 bases left between them.

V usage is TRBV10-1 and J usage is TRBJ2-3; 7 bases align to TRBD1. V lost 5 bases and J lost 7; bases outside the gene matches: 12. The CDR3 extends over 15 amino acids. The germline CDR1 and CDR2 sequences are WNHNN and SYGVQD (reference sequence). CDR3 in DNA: TGCGCCAGCAGTCGCCGGGACAGCGTATCTAATACGCAGTATTTT. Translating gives CASSRRDSVSNTQYF.

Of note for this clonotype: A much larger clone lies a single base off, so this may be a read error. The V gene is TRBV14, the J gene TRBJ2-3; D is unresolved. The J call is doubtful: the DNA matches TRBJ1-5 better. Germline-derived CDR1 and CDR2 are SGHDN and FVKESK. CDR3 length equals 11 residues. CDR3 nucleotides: TGTGCCAGCAGCCAAGGGAAGGCGCAGCATTTT. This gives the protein CASSQGKAQHF.

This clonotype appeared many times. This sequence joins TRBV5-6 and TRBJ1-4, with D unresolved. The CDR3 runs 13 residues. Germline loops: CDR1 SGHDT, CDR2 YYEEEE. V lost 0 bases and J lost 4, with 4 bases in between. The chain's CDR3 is CASSLGFNEKLFF. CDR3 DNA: TGTGCCAGCAGCTTGGGTTTTAATGAAAAACTGTTTTTT. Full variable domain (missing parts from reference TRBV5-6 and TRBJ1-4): DAGVTQSPTHLIKTRGQQVTLRCSPKSGHDTVSWYQQALGQGPQFIFQYYEEEERQRGNFPDRFSGHQFPNYSSELNVNALLLGDSALYLCASSLGFNEKLFFGSGTQLSVL.

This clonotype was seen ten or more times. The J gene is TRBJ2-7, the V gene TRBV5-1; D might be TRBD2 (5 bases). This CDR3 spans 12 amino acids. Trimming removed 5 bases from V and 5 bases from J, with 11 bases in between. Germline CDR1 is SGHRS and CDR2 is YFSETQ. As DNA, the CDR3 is TGCGCCAGCAGACTAGGGCCTAACGAGCAGTACTTC. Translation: CASRLGPNEQYF. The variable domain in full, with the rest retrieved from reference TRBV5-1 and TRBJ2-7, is KAGVTQTPRYLIKTRGQQVTLSCSPISGHRSVSWYQQTPGQGLQFLFEYFSETQRNKGNFPGRFSGRQFSNSRSEMNVSTLELGDSALYLCASRLGPNEQYFGPGTRLTVT.

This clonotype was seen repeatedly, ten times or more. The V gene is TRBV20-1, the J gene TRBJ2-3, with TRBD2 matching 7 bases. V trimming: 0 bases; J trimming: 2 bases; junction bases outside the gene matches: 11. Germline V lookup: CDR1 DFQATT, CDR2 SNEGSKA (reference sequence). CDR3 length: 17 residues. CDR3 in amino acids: CSARDLYGRGSTDTQYF. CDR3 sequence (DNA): TGCAGTGCTAGAGATCTCTATGGGCGGGGGTCCACAGATACGCAGTATTTT.

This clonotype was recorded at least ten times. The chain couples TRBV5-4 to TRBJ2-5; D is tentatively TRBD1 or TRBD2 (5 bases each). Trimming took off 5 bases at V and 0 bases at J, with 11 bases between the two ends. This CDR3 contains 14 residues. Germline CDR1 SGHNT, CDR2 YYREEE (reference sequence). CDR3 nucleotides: TGTGCCAGCAGTTTGCCGGGACACCAAGAGACCCAGTACTTC. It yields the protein CASSLPGHQETQYF.

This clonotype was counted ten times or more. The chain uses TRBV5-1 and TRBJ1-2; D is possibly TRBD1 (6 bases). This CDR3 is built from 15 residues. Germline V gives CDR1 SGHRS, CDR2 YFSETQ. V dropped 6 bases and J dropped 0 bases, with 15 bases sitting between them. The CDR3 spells CASTPQGLSNYGYTF. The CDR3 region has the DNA TGCGCCAGCACCCCCCAGGGGCTCTCTAACTATGGCTACACCTTC. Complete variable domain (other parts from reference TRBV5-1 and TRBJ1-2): KAGVTQTPRYLIKTRGQQVTLSCSPISGHRSVSWYQQTPGQGLQFLFEYFSETQRNKGNFPGRFSGRQFSNSRSEMNVSTLELGDSALYLCASTPQGLSNYGYTFGSGTRLTVV.

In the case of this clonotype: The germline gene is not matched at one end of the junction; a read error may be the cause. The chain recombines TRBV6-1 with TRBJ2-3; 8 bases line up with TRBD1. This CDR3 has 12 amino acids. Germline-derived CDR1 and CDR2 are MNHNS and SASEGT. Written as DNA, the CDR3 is TGTACCAGCGGATACAGGGGGGATACGCAGTATTTT. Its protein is CTSGYRGDTQYF.

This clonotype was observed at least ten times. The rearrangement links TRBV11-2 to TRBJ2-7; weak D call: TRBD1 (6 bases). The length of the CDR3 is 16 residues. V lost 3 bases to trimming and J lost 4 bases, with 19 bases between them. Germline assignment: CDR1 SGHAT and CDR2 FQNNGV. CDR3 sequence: CASSFLPPRQEYEQYF. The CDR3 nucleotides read TGTGCCAGCAGCTTCTTACCGCCGAGACAGGAGTACGAGCAGTACTTC. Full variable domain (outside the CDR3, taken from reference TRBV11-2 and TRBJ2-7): EAGVAQSPRYKIIEKRQSVAFWCNPISGHATLYWYQQILGQGPKLLIQFQNNGVVDDSQLPKDRFSAERLKGVDSTLKIQPAKLEDSAVYLCASSFLPPRQEYEQYFGPGTRLTVT.